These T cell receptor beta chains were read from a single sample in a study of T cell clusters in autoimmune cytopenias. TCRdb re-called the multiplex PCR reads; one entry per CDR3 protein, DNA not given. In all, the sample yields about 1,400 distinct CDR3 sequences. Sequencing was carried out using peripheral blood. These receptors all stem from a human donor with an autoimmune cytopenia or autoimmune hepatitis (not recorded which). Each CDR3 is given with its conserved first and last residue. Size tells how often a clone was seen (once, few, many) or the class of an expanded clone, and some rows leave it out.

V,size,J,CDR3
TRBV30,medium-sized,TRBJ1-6,CAWSVKTQDNSPLHF
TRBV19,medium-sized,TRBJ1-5,CASSINANQPQHF
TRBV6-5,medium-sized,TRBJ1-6,CASSQESSYNSPLHF
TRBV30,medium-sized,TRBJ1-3,CAWTVQGGNTIYF
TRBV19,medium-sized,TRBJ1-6,CASEGAGANSPLHF
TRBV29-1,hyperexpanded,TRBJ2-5,CSVEEQGPKTTSQETQYF
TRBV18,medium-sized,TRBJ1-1,CASSPYGRNTEAFF
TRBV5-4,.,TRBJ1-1,CASSSSMNTEAFF
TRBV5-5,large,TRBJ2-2,CASSLQGNGELFF
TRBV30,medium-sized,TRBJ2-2,CAWSPGRGHNTGELFF
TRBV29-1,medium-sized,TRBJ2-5,CSVVYSQETQYF
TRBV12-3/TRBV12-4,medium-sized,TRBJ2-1,CASSFYGSYNEQFF
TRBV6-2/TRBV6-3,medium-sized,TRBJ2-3,CASTPLWSDTQYF
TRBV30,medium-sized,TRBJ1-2,CAWSLQGSSYTF
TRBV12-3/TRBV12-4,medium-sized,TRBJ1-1,CASSRTGAEAFF
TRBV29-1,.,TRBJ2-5,CSVEVKYRDSSQETQYF
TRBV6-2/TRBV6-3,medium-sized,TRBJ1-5,CASSLGAWPQHF
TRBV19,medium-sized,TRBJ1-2,CASSAGTGYGYTF
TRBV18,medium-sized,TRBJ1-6,CASSRDTDNSPLHF
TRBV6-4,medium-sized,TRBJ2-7,CASRGQVPYEQYF
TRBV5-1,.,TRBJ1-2,CASSPVGYRGSYGYTF
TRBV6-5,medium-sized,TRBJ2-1,CASSYASSYNEQFF
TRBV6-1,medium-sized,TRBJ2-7,CASRASGAYEQYF
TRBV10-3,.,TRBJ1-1,CAISESGRTDTLNTEAFF
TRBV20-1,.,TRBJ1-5,CSANTGVNQPQHF
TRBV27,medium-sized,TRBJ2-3,CASARLAGRTDTQYF
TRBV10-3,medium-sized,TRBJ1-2,CAIGQGRDYGYTF
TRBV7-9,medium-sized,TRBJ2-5,CASKRVAGVETQYF